The present T cell receptor beta chain was sequenced within a study of blood T cell repertoires in COVID-19. In the study overall: COVID-19 samples, acute and convalescent, were from the United States, Italy and Spain.

How the authors handled the data: Amplification from reference gene primers served as the basis for estimated nucleated cell counts. Clones were sequenced by immunoSEQ multiplex PCR, and TCRdb holds only the in-frame ones, with some missing. V and J calls and clone size are as listed in that table; D and trimming were resolved from the DNA. The sample records about 75,000 clones, 79% being singletons. Between the trimmed V and J ends, which lost 7 bases and 5 bases, there was a span of 20 bases. Germline V gene sequence: CDR1 SGHVS, CDR2 FNYEAQ. This CDR3 has 15 residues. V gene TRBV7-6 combines with J gene TRBJ1-2, with D possibly matching TRBD1 (5 bases). The clonotype was recovered from a woman aged 80 or over with active or convalescent COVID-19. Sequences were obtained from peripheral blood. CDR3 loop: CASTDLETAGYGYTF. For the CDR3, the DNA is TGTGCCAGCACCGACTTGGAGACAGCCGGGTATGGCTACACCTTC.